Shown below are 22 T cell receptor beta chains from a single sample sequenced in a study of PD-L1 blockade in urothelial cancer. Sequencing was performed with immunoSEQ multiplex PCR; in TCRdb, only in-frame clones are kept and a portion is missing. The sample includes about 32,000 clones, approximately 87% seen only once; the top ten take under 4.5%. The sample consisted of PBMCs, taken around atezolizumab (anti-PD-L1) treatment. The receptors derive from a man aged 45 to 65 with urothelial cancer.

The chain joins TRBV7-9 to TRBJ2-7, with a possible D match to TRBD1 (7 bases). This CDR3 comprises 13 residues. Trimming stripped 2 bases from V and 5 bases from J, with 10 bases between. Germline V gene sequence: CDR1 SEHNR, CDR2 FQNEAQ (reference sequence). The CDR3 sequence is CASSLQGGNEQYF. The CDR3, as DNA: TGTGCCAGCAGCTTACAGGGGGGAAACGAGCAGTACTTC.

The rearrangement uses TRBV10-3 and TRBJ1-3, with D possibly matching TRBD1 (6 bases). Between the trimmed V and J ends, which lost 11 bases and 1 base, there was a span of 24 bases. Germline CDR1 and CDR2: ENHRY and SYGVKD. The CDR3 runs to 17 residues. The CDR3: CAGSQDSLIISGNTIYF. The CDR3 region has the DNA TGTGCCGGGTCCCAGGACAGCCTTATCATTTCTGGAAACACCATATATTTT.

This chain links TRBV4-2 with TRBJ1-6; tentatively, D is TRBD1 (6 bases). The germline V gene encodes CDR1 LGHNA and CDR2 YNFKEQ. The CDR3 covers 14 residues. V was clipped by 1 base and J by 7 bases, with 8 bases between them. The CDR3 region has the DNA TGTGCCAGCAGCCAAGCACAGGGCAATTCACCCCTCCACTTT. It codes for CASSQAQGNSPLHF.

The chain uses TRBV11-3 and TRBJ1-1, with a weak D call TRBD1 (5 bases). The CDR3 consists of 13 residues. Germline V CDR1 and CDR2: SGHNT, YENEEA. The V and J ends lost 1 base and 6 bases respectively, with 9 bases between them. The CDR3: CASSLGRGAEAFF. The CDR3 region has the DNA TGTGCCAGCAGCTTAGGGAGGGGAGCTGAAGCTTTCTTT.

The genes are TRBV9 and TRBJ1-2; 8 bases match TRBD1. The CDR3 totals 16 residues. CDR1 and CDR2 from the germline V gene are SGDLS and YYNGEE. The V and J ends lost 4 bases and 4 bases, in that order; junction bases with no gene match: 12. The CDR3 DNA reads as TGTGCCAGCAGCCCGACCGACAGGGGAGGAGCCTATGGCTACACCTTC. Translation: CASSPTDRGGAYGYTF.

DNA of the CDR3: TGTGCCAGCAGTCCCTACCTTGGAGGGACAGATACGCAGTATTTT. As protein: CASSPYLGGTDTQYF. This rearrangement joins TRBV28 to TRBJ2-3, with D possibly being TRBD2 (6 bases). With 5 bases removed from V and 3 bases from J, the gap between germline ends came to 15 bases. CDR3 length equals 15 residues. CDR1 and CDR2 from the germline V gene are MDHEN and SYDVKM.

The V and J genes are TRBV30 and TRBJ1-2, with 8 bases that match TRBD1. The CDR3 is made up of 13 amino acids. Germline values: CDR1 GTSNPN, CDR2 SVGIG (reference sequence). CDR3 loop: CARRDRPFYGYTF. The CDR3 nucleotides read TGTGCGCGCCGGGACAGGCCCTTCTATGGCTACACCTTC.

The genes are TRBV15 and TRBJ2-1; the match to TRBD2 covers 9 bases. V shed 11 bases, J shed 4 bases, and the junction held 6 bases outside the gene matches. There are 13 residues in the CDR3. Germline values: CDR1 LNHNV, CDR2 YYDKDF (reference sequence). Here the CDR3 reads CASASGTYNEQFF. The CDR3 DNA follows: TGTGCCTCGGCTAGCGGGACTTACAATGAGCAGTTCTTC.

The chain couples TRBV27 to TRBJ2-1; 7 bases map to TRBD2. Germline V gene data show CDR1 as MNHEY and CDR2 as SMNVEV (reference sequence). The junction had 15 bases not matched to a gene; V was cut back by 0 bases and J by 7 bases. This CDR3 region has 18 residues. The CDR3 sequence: CASSLSGWGEGLVNEQFF. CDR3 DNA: TGTGCCAGCAGTTTATCCGGATGGGGGGAGGGCCTAGTTAATGAGCAGTTCTTC.

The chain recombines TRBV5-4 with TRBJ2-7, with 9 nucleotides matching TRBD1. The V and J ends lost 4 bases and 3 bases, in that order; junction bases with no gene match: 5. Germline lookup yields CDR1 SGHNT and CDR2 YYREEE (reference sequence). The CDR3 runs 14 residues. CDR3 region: CASSPGQGGYEQYF. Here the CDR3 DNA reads TGTGCCAGCAGCCCGGGACAGGGTGGCTACGAGCAGTACTTC.

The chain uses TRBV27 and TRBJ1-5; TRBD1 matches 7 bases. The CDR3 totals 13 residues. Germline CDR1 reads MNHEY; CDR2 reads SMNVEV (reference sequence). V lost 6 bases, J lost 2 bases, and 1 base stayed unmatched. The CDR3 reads CASSDRGNQPQHF. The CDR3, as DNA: TGTGCCAGCAGCGACAGGGGCAATCAGCCCCAGCATTTT.

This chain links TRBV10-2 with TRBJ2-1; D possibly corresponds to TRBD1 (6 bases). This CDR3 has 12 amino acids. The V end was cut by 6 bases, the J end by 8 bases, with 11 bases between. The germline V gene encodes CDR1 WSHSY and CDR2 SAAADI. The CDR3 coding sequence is TGCGCCAGCAGCAAACAGGGTTATGAGCAGTTCTTC. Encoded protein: CASSKQGYEQFF.

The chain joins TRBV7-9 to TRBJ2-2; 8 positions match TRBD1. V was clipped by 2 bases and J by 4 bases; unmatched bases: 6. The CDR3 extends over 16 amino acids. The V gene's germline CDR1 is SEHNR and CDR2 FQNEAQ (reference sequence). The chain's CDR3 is CASSLPGTGFTGELFF. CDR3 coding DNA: TGTGCCAGCAGCTTACCCGGGACAGGTTTCACCGGGGAGCTGTTTTTT.

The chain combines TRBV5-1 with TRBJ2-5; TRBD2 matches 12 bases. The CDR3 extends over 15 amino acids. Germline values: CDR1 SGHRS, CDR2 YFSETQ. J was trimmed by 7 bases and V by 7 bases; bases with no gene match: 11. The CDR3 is CASATGLAGKRTQYF. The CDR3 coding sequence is TGCGCCAGCGCTACGGGACTAGCGGGCAAGAGGACCCAGTACTTC.

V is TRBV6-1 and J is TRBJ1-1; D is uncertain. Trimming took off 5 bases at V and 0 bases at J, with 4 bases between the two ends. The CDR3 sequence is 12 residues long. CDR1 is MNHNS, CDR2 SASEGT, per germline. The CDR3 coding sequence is TGTGCCAGCAGTCTATTGAACACTGAAGCTTTCTTT. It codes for CASSLLNTEAFF.

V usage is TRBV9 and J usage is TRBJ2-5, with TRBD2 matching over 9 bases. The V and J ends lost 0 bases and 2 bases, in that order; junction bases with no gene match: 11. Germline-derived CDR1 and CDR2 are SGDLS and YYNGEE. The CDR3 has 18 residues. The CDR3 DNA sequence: TGTGCCAGCAGCGTAGCTGACGCGCTAGCGGGGTATCAAGAGACCCAGTACTTC. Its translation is CASSVADALAGYQETQYF.

The chain's CDR3 is CASSDLAQGAGQETQYF. CDR3 sequence (DNA): TGTGCCAGCAGTGACTTAGCACAGGGGGCAGGACAAGAGACCCAGTACTTC. V gene TRBV6-1 combines with J gene TRBJ2-5; 9 positions match TRBD1. Trimming at V came to 3 bases and at J to 2 bases, leaving 10 bases not matched to a gene. CDR3 length equals 17 residues. CDR1 is MNHNS and CDR2 is SASEGT in the germline V gene.

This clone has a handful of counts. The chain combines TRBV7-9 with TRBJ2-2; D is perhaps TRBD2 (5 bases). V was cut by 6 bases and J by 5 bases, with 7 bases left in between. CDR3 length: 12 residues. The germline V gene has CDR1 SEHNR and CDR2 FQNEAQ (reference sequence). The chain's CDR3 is CASRRGTGELFF. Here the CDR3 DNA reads TGTGCCAGCAGGAGAGGGACCGGGGAGCTGTTTTTT.

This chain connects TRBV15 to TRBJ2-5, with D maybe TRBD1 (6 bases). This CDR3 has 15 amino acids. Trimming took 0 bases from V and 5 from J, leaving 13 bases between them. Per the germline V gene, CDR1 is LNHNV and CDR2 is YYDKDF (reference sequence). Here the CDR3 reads CATSRDRQGSETQYF. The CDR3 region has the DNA TGTGCCACCAGCAGAGATCGGCAGGGGAGCGAGACCCAGTACTTC.

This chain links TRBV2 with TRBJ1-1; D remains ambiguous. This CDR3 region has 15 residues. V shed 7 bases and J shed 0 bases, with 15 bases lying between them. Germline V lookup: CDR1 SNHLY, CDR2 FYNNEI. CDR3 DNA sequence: TGTGCCAGCACCACAGACCTGGCCATGAACACTGAAGCTTTCTTT. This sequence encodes CASTTDLAMNTEAFF.

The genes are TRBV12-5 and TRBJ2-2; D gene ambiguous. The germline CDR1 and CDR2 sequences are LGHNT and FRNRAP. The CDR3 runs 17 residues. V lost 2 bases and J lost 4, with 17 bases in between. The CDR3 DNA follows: TGTGCTAGTGGTTTGAGGTCGATCAGGTCGCCCACCGGGGAGCTGTTTTTT. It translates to CASGLRSIRSPTGELFF.

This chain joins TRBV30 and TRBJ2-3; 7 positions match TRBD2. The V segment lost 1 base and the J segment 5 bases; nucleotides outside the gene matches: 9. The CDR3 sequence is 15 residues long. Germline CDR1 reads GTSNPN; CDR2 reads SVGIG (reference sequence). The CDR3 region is CAWSGSGGRLDTQYF. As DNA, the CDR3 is TGTGCCTGGAGTGGGTCGGGCGGGAGATTAGATACGCAGTATTTT.